The entry below describes one TCR beta chain. The same CDR3 can be traced to other DNA sequences in this sample. This sample is part of a study of shared clonotypes between healthy human individuals. On the study more broadly: Each donor had three CD4 naive, three CD4 memory, two CD8 naive and one CD8 memory plate.

In germline, CDR1 is MNHEY, CDR2 SMNVEV (reference sequence). CDR3 size: 13 residues. Germline trimming cut 4 bases from V and 4 bases from J; bases unmatched to any gene: 4. Assay execution proceeded at the deep level. Sequenced by immunoSEQ multiplex PCR; TCRdb stores in-frame clones only, minus some. The sample records hundreds of thousands of clones, around 96% being singletons. Naive CD8 cells comprised CD45RO-negative, CCR7-positively selected cells, excluding terminally differentiated effector memory CD45RA+ cells. The sequence was collected from a woman aged 25 to 39 in good health. Specimen: naive CD8+ T cells sorted from blood. This chain links TRBV27 with TRBJ2-7; 7 positions match TRBD1. The CDR3 region is CASSSGGGYEQYF. The CDR3 DNA is TGTGCCAGCAGTTCAGGGGGTGGGTACGAGCAGTACTTC.